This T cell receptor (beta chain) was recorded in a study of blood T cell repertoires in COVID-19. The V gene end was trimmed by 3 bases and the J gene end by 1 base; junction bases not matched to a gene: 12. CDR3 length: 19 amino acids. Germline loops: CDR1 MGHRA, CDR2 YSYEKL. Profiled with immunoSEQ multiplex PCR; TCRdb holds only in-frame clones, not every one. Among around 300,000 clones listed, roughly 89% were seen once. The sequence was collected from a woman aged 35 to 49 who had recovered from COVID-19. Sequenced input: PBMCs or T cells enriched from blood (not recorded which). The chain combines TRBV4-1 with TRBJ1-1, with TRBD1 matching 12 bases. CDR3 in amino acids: CASSQLAGTGGGKNTEAFF. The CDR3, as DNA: TGCGCCAGCAGCCAGTTAGCCGGGACAGGGGGCGGGAAGAACACTGAAGCTTTCTTT.